Below, one T cell receptor beta chain is given with its context. The sample belongs to a study of T cell changes during pregnancy in multiple sclerosis. The CDR3 consists of 14 residues. Germline V CDR1 and CDR2: SGHTA, FQGNSA. Between the trimmed V and J ends, which lost 2 bases and 1 base, there was a span of 7 bases. Generated by immunoSEQ multiplex PCR, the TCRdb table keeps only in-frame clones and is missing some. The table records around 80,000 clones, 90% to 95% of them present only once. The receptor was derived from a female donor with multiple sclerosis, enrolled in a pregnancy study. The V and J genes are TRBV7-2 and TRBJ2-3, with D perhaps matching TRBD1 (6 bases). The sample consisted of peripheral blood, taken before pregnancy. The CDR3 DNA sequence: TGTGCCAGCAGCTTACCAGGGGGCACAGATACGCAGTATTTT. It encodes CASSLPGGTDTQYF. The full variable domain, rest sourced from reference TRBV7-2 and TRBJ2-3, is GAGVSQSPSNKVTEKGKDVELRCDPISGHTALYWYRQSLGQGLEFLIYFQGNSAPDKSGLPSDRFSAERTGGSVSTLTIQRTQQEDSAVYLCASSLPGGTDTQYFGPGTRLTVL.